Included here is one TCR beta chain sequence, with context. Antigen specificity is unknown. The data were obtained in a study of T-cell reconstitution after alpha-beta-depleted transplantation in children. Study-wide results and caveats: Newly made T cells mostly supplied T-cell counts and diversity one year after transplant.

The V and J ends lost 4 bases and 0 bases respectively, with 7 bases between them. Germline loops: CDR1 SQVTM, CDR2 ANQGSEA. The CDR3 extends over 13 amino acids. A TCRbeta library incorporating unique molecular identifiers was prepared. TCRdb re-analysed the PCR reads in MiXCR, keeping a single row per CDR3 protein. Of about 110,000 distinct CDR3 sequences listed, 10% are singletons. The TCR was taken from a boy aged 2 to 10 with acute lymphoblastic leukemia, due to receive a stem cell transplant. This rearrangement joins TRBV29-1 to TRBJ2-1; D ambiguous. The sample was PBMCs, taken before TCRalphabeta/CD19-depleted stem cell transplant. The CDR3 protein is CSVARSSYNEQFF. For the CDR3, the DNA is TGCAGCGTTGCCCGAAGCTCCTACAATGAGCAGTTCTTC.